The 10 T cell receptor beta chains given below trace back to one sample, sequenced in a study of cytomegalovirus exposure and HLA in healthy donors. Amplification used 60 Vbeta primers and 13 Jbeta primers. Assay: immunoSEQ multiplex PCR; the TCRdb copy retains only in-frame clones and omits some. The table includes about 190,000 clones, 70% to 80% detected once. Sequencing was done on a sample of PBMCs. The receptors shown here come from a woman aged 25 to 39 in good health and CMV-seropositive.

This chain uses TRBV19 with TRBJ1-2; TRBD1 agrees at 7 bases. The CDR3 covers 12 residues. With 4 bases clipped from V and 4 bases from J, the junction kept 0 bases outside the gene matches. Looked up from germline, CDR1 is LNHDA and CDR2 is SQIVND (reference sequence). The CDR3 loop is CASSNRGYGYTF. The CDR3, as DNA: TGTGCCAGTAGTAACAGGGGCTATGGCTACACCTTC.

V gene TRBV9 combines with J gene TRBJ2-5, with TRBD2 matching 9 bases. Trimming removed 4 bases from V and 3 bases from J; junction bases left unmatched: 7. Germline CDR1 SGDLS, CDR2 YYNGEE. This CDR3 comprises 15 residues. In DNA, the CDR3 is TGTGCCAGCAGCCATCTAGCGGGACTGGAAGAGACCCAGTACTTC. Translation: CASSHLAGLEETQYF. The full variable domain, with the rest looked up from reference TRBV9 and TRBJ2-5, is DSGVTQTPKHLITATGQRVTLRCSPRSGDLSVYWYQQSLDQGLQFLIQYYNGEERAKGNILERFSAQQFPDLHSELNLSSLELGDSALYFCASSHLAGLEETQYFGPGTRLLVL.

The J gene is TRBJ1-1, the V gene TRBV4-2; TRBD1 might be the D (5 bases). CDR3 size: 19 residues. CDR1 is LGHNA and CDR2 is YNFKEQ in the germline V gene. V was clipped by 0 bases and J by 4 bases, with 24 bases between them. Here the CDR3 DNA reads TGTGCCAGCAGCCAAGATGTAGGGAGTGGGCGGCCCGGGGGCACTGAAGCTTTCTTT. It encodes CASSQDVGSGRPGGTEAFF.

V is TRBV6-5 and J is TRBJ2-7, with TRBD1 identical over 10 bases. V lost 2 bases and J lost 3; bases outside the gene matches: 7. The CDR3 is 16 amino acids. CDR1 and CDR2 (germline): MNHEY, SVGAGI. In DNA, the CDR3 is TGTGCCAGCAGTTACGGGGTAGGGACAGGGGACTACGAGCAGTACTTC. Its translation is CASSYGVGTGDYEQYF.

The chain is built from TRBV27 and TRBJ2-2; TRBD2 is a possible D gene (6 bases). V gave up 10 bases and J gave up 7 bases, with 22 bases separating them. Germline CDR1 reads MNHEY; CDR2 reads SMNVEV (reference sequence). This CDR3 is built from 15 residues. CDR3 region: CATRPGSPSSGELFF. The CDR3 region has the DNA TGTGCCACCAGACCCGGGAGTCCGTCAAGCGGGGAGCTGTTTTTT.

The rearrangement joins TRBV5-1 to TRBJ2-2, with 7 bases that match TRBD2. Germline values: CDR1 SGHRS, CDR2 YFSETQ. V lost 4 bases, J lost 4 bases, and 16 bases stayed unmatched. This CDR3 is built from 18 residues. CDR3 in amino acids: CASSPFSSGASGTGELFF. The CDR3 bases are TGCGCCAGCAGCCCGTTCTCCAGCGGGGCTTCCGGCACCGGGGAGCTGTTTTTT.

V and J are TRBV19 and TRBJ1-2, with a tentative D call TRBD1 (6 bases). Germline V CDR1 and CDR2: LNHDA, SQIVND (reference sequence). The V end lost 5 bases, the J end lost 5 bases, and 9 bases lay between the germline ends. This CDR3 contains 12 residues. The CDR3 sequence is CASSRDRYGYTF. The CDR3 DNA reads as TGTGCCAGTAGTCGCGACAGGTATGGCTACACCTTC.

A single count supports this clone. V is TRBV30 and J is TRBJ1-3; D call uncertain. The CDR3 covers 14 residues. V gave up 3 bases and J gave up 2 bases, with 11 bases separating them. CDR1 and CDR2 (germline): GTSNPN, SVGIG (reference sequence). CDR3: CAWRHRATGNTIYF. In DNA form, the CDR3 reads TGTGCCTGGAGGCACAGAGCAACTGGAAACACCATATATTTT.

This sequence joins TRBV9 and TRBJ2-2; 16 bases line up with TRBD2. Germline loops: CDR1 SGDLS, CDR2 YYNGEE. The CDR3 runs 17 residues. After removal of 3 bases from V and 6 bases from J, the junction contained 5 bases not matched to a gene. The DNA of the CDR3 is TGTGCCAGCAGCGCTACCGGGACTAGCGGGAGGGCCGGGGAGCTGTTTTTT. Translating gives CASSATGTSGRAGELFF.

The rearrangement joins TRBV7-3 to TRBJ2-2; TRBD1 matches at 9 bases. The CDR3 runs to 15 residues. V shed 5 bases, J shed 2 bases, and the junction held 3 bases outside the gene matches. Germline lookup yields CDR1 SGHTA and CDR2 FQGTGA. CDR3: CASSLTGGNTGELFF. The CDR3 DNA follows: TGTGCCAGCAGCCTCACAGGGGGCAACACCGGGGAGCTGTTTTTT.